This passage covers 14 T cell receptor beta chains from one sample sequenced in a study of T cells in Graves' hyperthyroidism and ophthalmopathy. TCR beta CDR3 regions were amplified from RNA. HTBI primers were used for first-round RT-PCR of the TCR CDR3. TCRdb re-called the multiplex PCR reads with MiXCR, one entry per CDR3 protein. The data contain about 720,000 distinct CDR3 sequences, about 15% of them singletons. The sample was blood. Source of these receptors: a man younger than 35 with Graves' hyperthyroidism.

The genes are TRBV12-3 or TRBV12-4 and TRBJ2-7, with D possibly being TRBD1 (5 bases). The CDR3 has 13 amino acids. Deletions cut 4 bases from V and 0 bases from J, with 7 bases between. CDR3 coding DNA: TGTGCCAGCAGTTGGACATACTCCTACGAGCAGTACTTC. Translated, it gives CASSWTYSYEQYF.

In its sample, this clonotype was seen many times. This chain joins TRBV13 and TRBJ2-1, with 8 bases lining up with TRBD1. The CDR3 has 15 residues. CDR1 and CDR2 from the germline V gene are PRHDT and FYEKMQ (reference sequence). Unmatched junction bases numbered 9, after V lost 4 bases and J lost 7 bases. The CDR3 sequence is CASSSQGGSGNEQFF. The CDR3 DNA reads TGTGCCAGCAGCTCACAGGGGGGATCGGGAAATGAGCAGTTCTTC.

This clonotype was counted many times. The CDR3 here is CASSLTRTGRETQYF. In DNA, the CDR3 is TGTGCCAGCAGTTTAACCCGGACAGGGAGGGAGACCCAGTACTTC. V and J are TRBV28 and TRBJ2-5; 8 bases agree with TRBD1. The germline V gene has CDR1 MDHEN and CDR2 SYDVKM. V trimming: 2 bases; J trimming: 5 bases; junction bases outside the gene matches: 7. This CDR3 contains 15 residues.

This clonotype was seen at least ten times. The V call is TRBV28, the J call TRBJ2-5; 9 bases are a match to TRBD2. The CDR3 runs 15 residues. CDR1 and CDR2 (germline): MDHEN, SYDVKM. With V trimmed by 2 bases and J by 6 bases, 7 bases remained unmatched. DNA of the CDR3: TGTGCCAGCAGTTTAGCGGGAGGGCGATTGAAGACCCAGTACTTC. Translated: CASSLAGGRLKTQYF. Supplemented by reference TRBV28 and TRBJ2-5, the full variable domain reads DVKVTQSSRYLVKRTGEKVFLECVQDMDHENMFWYRQDPGLGLRLIYFSYDVKMKEKGDIPEGYSVSREKKERFSLILESASTNQTSMYLCASSLAGGRLKTQYFGPGTRLLVL.

The chain combines TRBV6-5 with TRBJ2-3; D is ambiguous. The CDR3 is 16 residues long. Germline-derived CDR1 and CDR2 are MNHEY and SVGAGI. Trimming cost V 0 bases and J 4 bases, with 14 bases left between them. This chain's CDR3 is CASSYSTVQRADTQYF. DNA of the CDR3: TGTGCCAGCAGTTACTCGACCGTACAGAGAGCAGATACGCAGTATTTT.

This clonotype has more than one count but fewer than ten. The chain links TRBV27 to TRBJ2-3; TRBD2 matches 10 bases. The germline V gene has CDR1 MNHEY and CDR2 SMNVEV (reference sequence). V gave up 4 bases and J gave up 1 base; unmatched junction bases: 5. CDR3 size: 16 residues. The CDR3 is CASSSTGTSGTDTQYF. For the CDR3, the DNA is TGTGCCAGCAGTTCAACCGGGACTAGCGGCACAGATACGCAGTATTTT.

The CDR3: CASSQRYSGNYNEQFF. The CDR3 DNA sequence: TGTGCCAGCAGCCAACGATACAGCGGGAACTACAATGAGCAGTTCTTC. The chain joins TRBV14 to TRBJ2-1; 7 bases match TRBD2. This CDR3 contains 16 residues. Germline CDR1 and CDR2: SGHDN and FVKESK. V dropped 2 bases and J dropped 3; count of bases not matched to a gene: 7.

The chain recombines TRBV19 with TRBJ2-1; the D gene is possibly TRBD2 (5 bases). Trimming stripped 3 bases from V and 0 bases from J, with 15 bases between. Germline CDR1 and CDR2: LNHDA and SQIVND (reference sequence). This CDR3 is 17 amino acids long. The CDR3 DNA reads TGTGCCAGTAGTATGTGGGGTCCAGCGGACTCCTACAATGAGCAGTTCTTC. Its protein product is CASSMWGPADSYNEQFF.

The chain joins TRBV29-1 to TRBJ1-1; no clear D. There are 12 residues in the CDR3. Looked up from germline, CDR1 is SQVTM and CDR2 is ANQGSEA. Trimming shortened V by 4 bases and J by 1 base, and 7 bases separated the two germline ends. For the CDR3, the DNA is TGCAGCGTTGGACTGGGGAACACTGAAGCTTTCTTT. It is translated as CSVGLGNTEAFF.

Ten or more counts support this clonotype. The CDR3 loop is CASSGSWDEQFF. The CDR3, as DNA: TGTGCCAGCAGCGGCTCGTGGGATGAGCAGTTCTTC. The chain has TRBV11-1 and TRBJ2-1, with D hard to call. Germline V gene lookup returns CDR1 SGHAT and CDR2 FQDESV (reference sequence). The CDR3 is 12 amino acids. Trimming shortened V by 5 bases and J by 8 bases, and 10 bases separated the two germline ends.

Ten or more counts support this clonotype. The chain couples TRBV30 to TRBJ2-7; TRBD2 aligns across 7 bases. The V gene end was trimmed by 4 bases and the J gene end by 0 bases; junction bases not matched to a gene: 6. Germline V lookup: CDR1 GTSNPN, CDR2 SVGIG (reference sequence). This CDR3 is 14 amino acids long. CDR3 residues: CAWIEERGSYEQYF. CDR3 sequence (DNA): TGTGCCTGGATCGAGGAGCGGGGCTCCTACGAGCAGTACTTC.

In this sample, this clonotype turned up many times. This chain connects TRBV20-1 to TRBJ2-3, with 13 bases matching TRBD2. V lost 3 bases, J lost 5 bases, and 5 bases stayed unmatched. The germline gives CDR1 DFQATT, CDR2 SNEGSKA (reference sequence). CDR3 length: 15 residues. The CDR3 spells CSASTSGRAGDTQYF. The CDR3 nucleotides read TGCAGTGCTAGCACTAGCGGGAGGGCTGGAGATACGCAGTATTTT.

This clonotype turned up a few times. V usage is TRBV5-1 and J usage is TRBJ2-7; tentatively, D is TRBD2 (6 bases). Germline V gene data show CDR1 as SGHRS and CDR2 as YFSETQ. The CDR3 consists of 13 residues. V dropped 5 bases and J dropped 2 bases, with 11 bases sitting between them. In DNA, the CDR3 is TGCGCCAGCAGAGCCGCGGGACCCTACGAGCAGTACTTC. It translates to CASRAAGPYEQYF.

In this sample, this clonotype turned up a few times. CDR3 region: CASSTQRAVYNEQFF. In DNA form, the CDR3 reads TGTGCCAGCAGTACCCAACGAGCGGTCTACAATGAGCAGTTCTTC. This chain links TRBV28 with TRBJ2-1; perhaps TRBD2 as D (5 bases). The CDR3 has 15 amino acids. The germline V and J ends were trimmed by 5 bases and 3 bases, with 14 bases remaining between them. The germline V gene has CDR1 MDHEN and CDR2 SYDVKM.